A selection of T cell receptor beta chains follows, all from one sample in a study of CD8 T cells in ankylosing spondylitis. TCRdb processed the 5' RACE reads anew with MiXCR; each CDR3 protein has one entry. The sample yields 150,000 to 250,000 distinct CDR3 sequences, 9.5% to 15% seen once. The sequencing sample was made of blood, either unsorted or a sorted T cell fraction (not recorded which). The receptors originated from a male donor with ankylosing spondylitis or in good health (not recorded which). CDR3s include the opening cysteine and the closing phenylalanine or tryptophan. Each record gives: J gene, V gene, clone size, D gene, CDR3 protein, CDR3 DNA. D genes are given only for firm matches. A row's size may be missing; if present it is once, few, many or a size class.

J gene: TRBJ2-1; V gene: TRBV5-1; clone size: few; D gene: -; CDR3 protein: CASSLAVREVGNEQFF; CDR3 DNA: TGCGCCAGCAGCTTGGCGGTACGGGAAGTTGGCAATGAGCAGTTCTTC
J gene: TRBJ1-3; V gene: TRBV6-2/TRBV6-3; clone size: few; D gene: TRBD1; CDR3 protein: CASTPGQGVYSGNTIYF; CDR3 DNA: TGTGCCAGCACGCCGGGACAGGGGGTCTACTCTGGAAACACCATATATTTT
J gene: TRBJ2-7; V gene: TRBV29-1; clone size: many; D gene: -; CDR3 protein: CSVAYGTSYEQYF; CDR3 DNA: TGCAGCGTTGCGTATGGCACCTCCTACGAGCAGTACTTC
J gene: TRBJ2-5; V gene: TRBV5-6; clone size: few; D gene: TRBD2; CDR3 protein: CASSMGRVLWETQYF; CDR3 DNA: TGTGCCAGCAGTATGGGGAGGGTTCTGTGGGAGACCCAGTACTTC
J gene: TRBJ1-1; V gene: TRBV6-5; clone size: -; D gene: TRBD1; CDR3 protein: CASSSGGSIAFF; CDR3 DNA: TGTGCCAGCAGTTCAGGGGGGTCGATCGCTTTCTTT
J gene: TRBJ2-7; V gene: TRBV7-9; clone size: many; D gene: TRBD2; CDR3 protein: CASSPMYGTSGSRSYEQYF; CDR3 DNA: TGTGCCAGCAGCCCCATGTACGGGACTAGCGGGAGCAGATCCTACGAGCAGTACTTC
J gene: TRBJ2-3; V gene: TRBV27; clone size: few; D gene: -; CDR3 protein: CASSLAGRSTDTQYF; CDR3 DNA: TGTGCCAGCAGTTTAGCGGGACGGAGCACAGATACGCAGTATTTT
J gene: TRBJ2-2; V gene: TRBV7-9; clone size: -; D gene: -; CDR3 protein: CASSLSRVNTGELFF; CDR3 DNA: TGTGCCAGCAGCTTAAGCAGGGTGAACACCGGGGAGCTGTTTTTT
J gene: TRBJ1-5; V gene: TRBV2; clone size: few; D gene: -; CDR3 protein: CASRGDTESYSNQPQHF; CDR3 DNA: TGTGCCAGCAGGGGGGACACAGAGAGTTATAGCAATCAGCCCCAGCATTTT
J gene: TRBJ2-1; V gene: TRBV11-2; clone size: -; D gene: TRBD2; CDR3 protein: CASSLREGQRSYNEQFF; CDR3 DNA: TGTGCCAGCAGCTTAAGGGAGGGCCAGCGGTCCTACAATGAGCAGTTCTTC
J gene: TRBJ2-5; V gene: TRBV13; clone size: -; D gene: -; CDR3 protein: CASSTDRGETQYF; CDR3 DNA: TGTGCCAGCAGCACCGACAGAGGAGAGACCCAGTACTTC
J gene: TRBJ1-6; V gene: TRBV28; clone size: -; D gene: -; CDR3 protein: CASSLSDIRSPLHF; CDR3 DNA: TGTGCCAGCAGTTTATCAGACATCCGATCACCCCTCCACTTT
J gene: TRBJ1-6; V gene: TRBV28; clone size: -; D gene: TRBD1; CDR3 protein: CASSSRTGGLVF; CDR3 DNA: TGTGCCAGCAGTTCTCGGACAGGGGGGCTTGTCTTT
J gene: TRBJ1-2; V gene: TRBV7-9; clone size: -; D gene: -; CDR3 protein: CASSLDRGYTF; CDR3 DNA: TGTGCCAGCAGCCTTGACCGGGGCTACACCTTC
J gene: TRBJ2-1; V gene: TRBV5-6; clone size: -; D gene: -; CDR3 protein: CASSLDYEQFF; CDR3 DNA: TGTGCCAGCAGCTTAGATTATGAGCAGTTCTTC
J gene: TRBJ2-7; V gene: TRBV11-2; clone size: -; D gene: -; CDR3 protein: CASSLNPTTRPNSYEQYF; CDR3 DNA: TGTGCCAGCAGCTTAAACCCCACAACAAGGCCTAACTCCTACGAGCAGTACTTC
J gene: TRBJ2-5; V gene: TRBV6-2/TRBV6-3; clone size: -; D gene: -; CDR3 protein: CASEDFEDLQETQYF; CDR3 DNA: TGTGCCAGCGAAGATTTTGAGGATCTCCAAGAGACCCAGTACTTC
J gene: TRBJ2-7; V gene: TRBV6-5; clone size: many; D gene: TRBD2; CDR3 protein: CASSSLPGTSGSSYEQYF; CDR3 DNA: TGTGCCAGCAGTTCCCTCCCGGGGACTAGCGGGAGTTCGTACGAGCAGTACTTC
J gene: TRBJ2-1; V gene: TRBV6-5; clone size: -; D gene: -; CDR3 protein: CASSSISLSGNEQFF; CDR3 DNA: TGTGCCAGCAGTTCAATCTCGCTCAGCGGTAATGAGCAGTTCTTC
J gene: TRBJ2-3; V gene: TRBV7-8; clone size: few; D gene: -; CDR3 protein: CASSSLRDFSTDTQYF; CDR3 DNA: TGTGCCAGCAGCTCCCTAAGGGACTTTAGCACAGATACGCAGTATTTT
J gene: TRBJ2-1; V gene: TRBV10-3; clone size: -; D gene: TRBD1; CDR3 protein: CAISEPPRQGLSYNEQFF; CDR3 DNA: TGTGCCATCAGTGAGCCCCCCCGACAGGGCCTCTCCTACAATGAGCAGTTCTTC
J gene: TRBJ1-2; V gene: TRBV5-1; clone size: -; D gene: -; CDR3 protein: CASSLDSGTDLYGYTF; CDR3 DNA: TGCGCCAGCAGTTTGGACAGCGGAACAGATCTGTATGGCTACACCTTC
J gene: TRBJ2-7; V gene: TRBV30; clone size: few; D gene: -; CDR3 protein: CAWSVGRARYEQYF; CDR3 DNA: TGTGCCTGGAGTGTGGGTCGGGCCCGCTACGAGCAGTACTTC
J gene: TRBJ2-3; V gene: TRBV5-6; clone size: many; D gene: -; CDR3 protein: CASSLVRGSTDTQYF; CDR3 DNA: TGTGCCAGCAGCTTGGTGCGAGGGAGCACAGATACGCAGTATTTT
J gene: TRBJ2-5; V gene: TRBV10-3; clone size: few; D gene: -; CDR3 protein: CAISEDTETQYF; CDR3 DNA: TGTGCCATCAGTGAGGACACAGAGACCCAGTACTTC
J gene: TRBJ2-5; V gene: TRBV7-2; clone size: many; D gene: -; CDR3 protein: CASSLWSGEETQYF; CDR3 DNA: TGTGCCAGCAGCTTATGGTCGGGGGAAGAGACCCAGTACTTC
J gene: TRBJ1-1; V gene: TRBV7-2; clone size: -; D gene: -; CDR3 protein: CASSLLSRDTEAFF; CDR3 DNA: TGTGCCAGCAGCTTACTTTCCAGGGACACTGAAGCTTTCTTT
J gene: TRBJ2-2; V gene: TRBV5-6; clone size: few; D gene: TRBD1; CDR3 protein: CASSGKYRGGGELFF; CDR3 DNA: TGTGCCAGCAGCGGAAAGTACAGGGGTGGCGGGGAGCTGTTTTTT
J gene: TRBJ1-5; V gene: TRBV12-3/TRBV12-4; clone size: -; D gene: -; CDR3 protein: CASMRGGNQPQHF; CDR3 DNA: TGTGCCAGCATGAGAGGGGGCAATCAGCCCCAGCATTTT
J gene: TRBJ2-3; V gene: TRBV5-6; clone size: -; D gene: -; CDR3 protein: CASLSLGRGGSTDTQYF; CDR3 DNA: TGTGCCAGCCTATCCTTAGGGCGGGGAGGAAGCACAGATACGCAGTATTTT